The 5 T cell receptor beta chains in this list originate from one sample, sequenced in a study of cytotoxic CD8 clonotypes in ibrutinib-treated CLL. The assay was immunoSEQ multiplex PCR, and TCRdb's table has in-frame clones only and misses some. The repertoire holds more than 200,000 clones, with roughly 70% as singletons. The sample in question was PBMCs, obtained after 24 months of ibrutinib treatment. All receptors come from a human donor with chronic lymphocytic leukemia.

This clone has more than one count but fewer than ten. J is TRBJ1-2 and V is TRBV4-1, with a possible D match to TRBD1 (5 bases). V was clipped by 0 bases and J by 6 bases, with 17 bases between them. CDR3 length equals 16 residues. Germline V lookup: CDR1 MGHRA, CDR2 YSYEKL. CDR3 nucleotide sequence: TGCGCCAGCAGCCAAGATACGGCAGGGCGAGTGGATGGCTACACCTTC. It translates to CASSQDTAGRVDGYTF.

The V and J genes are TRBV27 and TRBJ1-1; tentative D call: TRBD1 (5 bases). The CDR3 contains 13 residues. Germline V gene sequence: CDR1 MNHEY, CDR2 SMNVEV (reference sequence). The V and J ends lost 5 bases and 1 base respectively, with 8 bases between them. The CDR3 sequence: CASSPTGNTEAFF. In DNA form, the CDR3 reads TGTGCCAGCAGTCCAACAGGGAACACTGAAGCTTTCTTT.

The chain has TRBV20-1 and TRBJ2-1, with D possibly matching TRBD2 (5 bases). The CDR3 is 11 residues long. The V end lost 6 bases, the J end lost 5 bases, and 8 bases lay between the germline ends. CDR1 DFQATT and CDR2 SNEGSKA come from the germline V gene (reference sequence). CDR3 in amino acids: CSAAADNEQFF. For the CDR3, the DNA is TGCAGTGCCGCAGCGGACAATGAGCAGTTCTTC.

V is TRBV7-9 and J is TRBJ1-1; no clear D. CDR3 length equals 11 residues. The germline V gene has CDR1 SEHNR and CDR2 FQNEAQ (reference sequence). Trimming stripped 2 bases from V and 3 bases from J, with 1 base between. The CDR3 DNA is TGTGCCAGCAGCTTATACACTGAAGCTTTCTTT. Translation gives CASSLYTEAFF. Drawing the rest from reference TRBV7-9 and TRBJ1-1, the complete variable domain is DTGVSQNPRHKITKRGQNVTFRCDPISEHNRLYWYRQTLGQGPEFLTYFQNEAQLEKSRLLSDRFSAERPKGSFSTLEIQRTEQGDSAMYLCASSLYTEAFFGQGTRLTVV.

The chain couples TRBV28 to TRBJ1-2, with 7 bases fitting TRBD1. The CDR3 spans 12 residues. Unmatched junction bases numbered 1, after V lost 3 bases and J lost 6 bases. Germline V CDR1 and CDR2: MDHEN, SYDVKM. The CDR3 region is CASSLTGNGYTF. For the CDR3, the DNA is TGTGCCAGCAGTTTGACAGGGAATGGCTACACCTTC.